The clone carrying this T cell receptor beta chain was found many times. Its matching antigen is unknown. Trimming took 6 bases from V and 5 from J, leaving 13 bases between them. The CDR3 runs 12 residues. Germline V gene lookup returns CDR1 SQVTM and CDR2 ANQGSEA. This sample was taken from a study of T cells in Graves' hyperthyroidism and ophthalmopathy. Study as a whole: Peripheral blood draws took place at initial diagnosis, ahead of any treatment. Study findings and constraints: Blood also carried most thyroid clonotypes expanded above 0.001.

Using RNA transcripts as the source, TCR beta CDR3 regions were amplified. With the HTBI primer set, the TCR CDR3 went through a first round of RT-PCR. TCRdb fed the multiplex PCR reads into MiXCR, producing one record per CDR3 protein. The sample carries 280,000 or so distinct CDR3 sequences, approximately 14% recorded once. The source of this sequence is a woman aged 45-65 years with Graves' hyperthyroidism that later progressed to Graves' ophthalmopathy. What was sequenced was blood. The rearrangement links TRBV29-1 to TRBJ2-5, with D uncertain. The CDR3 reads CSVQLGWETQYF. The CDR3 region has the DNA TGCAGCGTCCAACTTGGATGGGAGACCCAGTACTTC.